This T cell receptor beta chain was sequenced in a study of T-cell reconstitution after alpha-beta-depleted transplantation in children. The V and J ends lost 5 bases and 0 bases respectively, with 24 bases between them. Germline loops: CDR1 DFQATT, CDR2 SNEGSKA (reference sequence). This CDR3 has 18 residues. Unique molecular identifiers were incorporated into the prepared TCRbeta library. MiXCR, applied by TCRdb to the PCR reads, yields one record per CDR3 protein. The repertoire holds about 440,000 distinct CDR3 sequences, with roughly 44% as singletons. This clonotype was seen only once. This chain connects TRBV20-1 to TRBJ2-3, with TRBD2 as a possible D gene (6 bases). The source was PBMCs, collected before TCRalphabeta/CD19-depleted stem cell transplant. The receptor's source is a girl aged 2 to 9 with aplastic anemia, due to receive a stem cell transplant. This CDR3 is CSAPLQGKPGRSTDTQYF. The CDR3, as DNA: TGCAGTGCTCCATTGCAGGGAAAACCCGGGAGAAGCACAGATACGCAGTATTTT.